This T cell receptor beta chain was found in a study of T cells in Graves' hyperthyroidism and ophthalmopathy. Whole-study context: Peripheral blood was acquired at first diagnosis, ahead of any therapy whatsoever. General study findings and limits: In blood, most of the thyroid clonotypes expanded above 0.001 were also present.

CDR1 is DFQATT, CDR2 SNEGSKA, per germline (reference sequence). The CDR3 covers 14 residues. This clonotype was counted many times. The antigen is unknown. Using RNA transcripts as the source, TCR beta CDR3 regions were amplified. With the HTBI primer set, the TCR CDR3 went through a first round of RT-PCR. TCRdb independently ran MiXCR on the multiplex PCR reads; one entry per CDR3 protein. The sample consists of around 600,000 distinct CDR3 sequences, approximately 15% of them appearing once. V and J are TRBV20-1 and TRBJ1-1; a weak D match, TRBD1 (5 bases). The sequencing input was blood. The source is a woman aged 40 to 50 with Graves' ophthalmopathy. CDR3 bases: TGCAGCCCTCAACGGGGCAGTAAAGGAACTGAAGCTTTCTTT. This codes for CSPQRGSKGTEAFF.